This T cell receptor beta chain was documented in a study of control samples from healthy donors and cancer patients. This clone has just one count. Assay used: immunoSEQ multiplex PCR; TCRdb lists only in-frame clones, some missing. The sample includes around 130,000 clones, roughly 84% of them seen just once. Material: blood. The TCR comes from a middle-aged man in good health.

DNA for the CDR3: TGTGCCAGTAGTATTTCCGCCGGACAGGGGGCGCGGGGCTACACCTTC. It translates to CASSISAGQGARGYTF. The J gene is TRBJ1-2, the V gene TRBV19; 11 positions match TRBD1. The V segment lost 3 bases and the J segment 8 bases; nucleotides outside the gene matches: 11. The CDR3 covers 16 residues. Germline-derived CDR1 and CDR2 are LNHDA and SQIVND (reference sequence).